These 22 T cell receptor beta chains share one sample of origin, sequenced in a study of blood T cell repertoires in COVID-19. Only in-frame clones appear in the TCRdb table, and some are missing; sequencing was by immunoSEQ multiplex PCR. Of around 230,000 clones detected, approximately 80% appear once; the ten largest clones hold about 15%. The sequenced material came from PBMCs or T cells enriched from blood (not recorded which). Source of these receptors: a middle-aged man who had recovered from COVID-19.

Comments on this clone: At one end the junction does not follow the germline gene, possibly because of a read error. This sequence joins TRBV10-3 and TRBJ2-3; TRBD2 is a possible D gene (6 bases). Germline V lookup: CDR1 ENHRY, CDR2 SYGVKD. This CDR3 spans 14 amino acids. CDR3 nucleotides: TGTGCCATCAGTGAGCGGGAGTCCACAGATACGCAGTGTTTT. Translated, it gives CAISERESTDTQCF.

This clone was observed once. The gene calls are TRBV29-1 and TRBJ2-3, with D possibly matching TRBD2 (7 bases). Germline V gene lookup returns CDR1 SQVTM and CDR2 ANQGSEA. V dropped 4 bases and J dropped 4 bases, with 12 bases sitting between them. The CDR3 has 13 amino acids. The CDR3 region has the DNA TGCAGCGTTGCGAGGGGGAGGGCAGATACGCAGTATTTT. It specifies CSVARGRADTQYF.

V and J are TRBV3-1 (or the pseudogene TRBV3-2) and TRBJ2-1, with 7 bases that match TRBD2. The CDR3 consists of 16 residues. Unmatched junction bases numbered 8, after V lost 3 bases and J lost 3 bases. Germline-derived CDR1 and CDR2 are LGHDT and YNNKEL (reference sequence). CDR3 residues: CASSQWGGDLYNEQFF. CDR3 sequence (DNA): TGTGCCAGCAGCCAGTGGGGGGGGGACCTCTACAATGAGCAGTTCTTC.

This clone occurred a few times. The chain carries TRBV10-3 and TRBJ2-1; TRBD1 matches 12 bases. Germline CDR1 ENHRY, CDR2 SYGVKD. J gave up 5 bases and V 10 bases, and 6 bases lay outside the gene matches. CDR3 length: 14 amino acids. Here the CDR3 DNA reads TGTGCCAGCTCGGGACAGGGGGCCCACAATGAGCAGTTCTTC. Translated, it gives CASSGQGAHNEQFF.

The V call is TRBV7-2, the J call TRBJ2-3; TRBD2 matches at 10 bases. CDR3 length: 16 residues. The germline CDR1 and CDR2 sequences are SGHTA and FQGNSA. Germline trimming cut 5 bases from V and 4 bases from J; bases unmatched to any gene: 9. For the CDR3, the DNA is TGTGCCAGCAGCCTGTCGGTAGCGGGGGGACCAGATACGCAGTATTTT. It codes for CASSLSVAGGPDTQYF.

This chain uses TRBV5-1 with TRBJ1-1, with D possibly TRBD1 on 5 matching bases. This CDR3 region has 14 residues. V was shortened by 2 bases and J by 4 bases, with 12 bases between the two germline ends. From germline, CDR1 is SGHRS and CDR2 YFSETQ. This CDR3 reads CASSFNQGGTEAFF. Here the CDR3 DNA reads TGCGCCAGCAGCTTCAACCAGGGAGGCACTGAAGCTTTCTTT. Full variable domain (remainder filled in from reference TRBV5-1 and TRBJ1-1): KAGVTQTPRYLIKTRGQQVTLSCSPISGHRSVSWYQQTPGQGLQFLFEYFSETQRNKGNFPGRFSGRQFSNSRSEMNVSTLELGDSALYLCASSFNQGGTEAFFGQGTRLTVV.

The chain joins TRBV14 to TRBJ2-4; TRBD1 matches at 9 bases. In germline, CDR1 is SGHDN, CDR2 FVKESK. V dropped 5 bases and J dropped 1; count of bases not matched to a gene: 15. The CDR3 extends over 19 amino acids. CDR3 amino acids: CASSFLRDRVTIAKNIQYF. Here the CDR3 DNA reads TGTGCCAGCAGCTTCCTCCGGGACAGGGTGACTATTGCCAAAAACATTCAGTACTTC.

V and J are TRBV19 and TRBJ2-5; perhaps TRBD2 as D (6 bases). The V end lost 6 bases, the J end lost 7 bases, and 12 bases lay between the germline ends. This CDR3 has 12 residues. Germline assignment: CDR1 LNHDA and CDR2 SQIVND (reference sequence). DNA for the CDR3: TGTGCCAGTAGGGGCGGGGTAGGGACCCAGTACTTC. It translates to CASRGGVGTQYF. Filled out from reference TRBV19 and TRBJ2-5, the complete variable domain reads DGGITQSPKYLFRKEGQNVTLSCEQNLNHDAMYWYRQDPGQGLRLIYYSQIVNDFQKGDIAEGYSVSREKKESFPLTVTSAQKNPTAFYLCASRGGVGTQYFGPGTRLLVL.

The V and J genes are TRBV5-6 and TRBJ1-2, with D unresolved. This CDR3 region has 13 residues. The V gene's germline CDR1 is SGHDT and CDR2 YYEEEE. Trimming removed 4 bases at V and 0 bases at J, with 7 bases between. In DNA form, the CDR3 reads TGTGCCAGCAGCCGCGGGACTAACTATGGCTACACCTTC. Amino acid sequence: CASSRGTNYGYTF.

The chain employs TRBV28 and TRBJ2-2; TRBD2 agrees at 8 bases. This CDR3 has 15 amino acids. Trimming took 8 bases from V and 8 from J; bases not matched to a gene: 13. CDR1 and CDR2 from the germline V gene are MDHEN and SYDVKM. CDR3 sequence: CASERSGSNQGELFF. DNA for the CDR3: TGTGCCAGCGAGCGCAGCGGGAGCAATCAGGGGGAGCTGTTTTTT.

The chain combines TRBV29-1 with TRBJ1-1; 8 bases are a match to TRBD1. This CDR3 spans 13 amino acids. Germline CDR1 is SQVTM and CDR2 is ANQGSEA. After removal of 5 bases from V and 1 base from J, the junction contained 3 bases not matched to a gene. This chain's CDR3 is CSVSGQGNTEAFF. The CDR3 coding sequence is TGCAGCGTTTCTGGACAGGGGAACACTGAAGCTTTCTTT.

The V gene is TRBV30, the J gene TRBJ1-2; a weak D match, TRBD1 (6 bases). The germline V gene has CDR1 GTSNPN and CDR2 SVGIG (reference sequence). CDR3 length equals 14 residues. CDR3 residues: CVIGIGRGYYGYTF. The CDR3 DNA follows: TGTGTCATAGGAATCGGCAGGGGTTACTATGGCTACACCTTC.

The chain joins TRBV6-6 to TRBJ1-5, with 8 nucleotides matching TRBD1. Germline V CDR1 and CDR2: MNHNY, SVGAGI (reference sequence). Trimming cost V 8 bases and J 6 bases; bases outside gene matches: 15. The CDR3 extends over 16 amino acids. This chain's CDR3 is CASLDNQGAYSQPQHF. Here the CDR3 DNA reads TGTGCCAGCCTAGATAATCAGGGGGCCTATAGTCAGCCCCAGCATTTT.

The CDR3 coding sequence is TGTGCCAGCAGTTACACCGCGGAAGTAACGGGCTACACCTTC. Amino acids: CASSYTAEVTGYTF. The chain couples TRBV6-5 to TRBJ1-2; no definite D call. V was trimmed by 2 bases and J by 8 bases, leaving 15 bases between them. The CDR3 has 14 residues. Germline loops: CDR1 MNHEY, CDR2 SVGAGI.

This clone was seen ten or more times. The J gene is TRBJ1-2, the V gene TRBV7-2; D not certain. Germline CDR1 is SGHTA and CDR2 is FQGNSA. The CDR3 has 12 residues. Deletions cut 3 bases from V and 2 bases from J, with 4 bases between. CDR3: CASSFQNYGYTF. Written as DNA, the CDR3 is TGTGCCAGCAGCTTCCAGAACTATGGCTACACCTTC.

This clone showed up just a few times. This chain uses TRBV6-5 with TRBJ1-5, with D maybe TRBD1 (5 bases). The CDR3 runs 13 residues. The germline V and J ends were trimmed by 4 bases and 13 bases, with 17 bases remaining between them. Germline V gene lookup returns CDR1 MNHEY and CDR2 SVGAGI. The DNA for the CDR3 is TGTGCCAGCAGTTTGGAGGGACGCTCCCGACAGCATTTT. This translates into CASSLEGRSRQHF.

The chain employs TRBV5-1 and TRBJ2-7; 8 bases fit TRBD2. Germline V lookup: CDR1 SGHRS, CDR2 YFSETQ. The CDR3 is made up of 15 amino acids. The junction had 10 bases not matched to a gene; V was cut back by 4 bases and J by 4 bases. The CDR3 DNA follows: TGCGCCAGCAGCCCGTCTCGGGGGGGGGCTTACGAGCAGTACTTC. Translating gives CASSPSRGGAYEQYF.

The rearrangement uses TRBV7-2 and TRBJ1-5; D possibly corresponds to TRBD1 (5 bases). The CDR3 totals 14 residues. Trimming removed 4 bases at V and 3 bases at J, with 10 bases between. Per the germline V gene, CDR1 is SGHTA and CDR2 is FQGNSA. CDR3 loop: CASSSGRLNQPQHF. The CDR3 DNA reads TGTGCCAGCAGCTCAGGGAGGCTCAATCAGCCCCAGCATTTT.

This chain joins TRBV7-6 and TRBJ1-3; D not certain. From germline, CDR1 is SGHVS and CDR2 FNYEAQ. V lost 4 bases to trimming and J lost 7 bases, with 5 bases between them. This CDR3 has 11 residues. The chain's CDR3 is CASSSRNTIYF. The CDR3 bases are TGTGCCAGCAGCTCCAGGAACACCATATATTTT.

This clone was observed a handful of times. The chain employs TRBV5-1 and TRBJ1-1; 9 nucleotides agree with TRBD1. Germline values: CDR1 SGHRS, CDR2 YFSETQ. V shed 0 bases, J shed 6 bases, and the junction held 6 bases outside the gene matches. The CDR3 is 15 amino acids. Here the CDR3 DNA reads TGCGCCAGCAGCTTGGGGGGACAGGGTAAAGCTGAAGCTTTCTTT. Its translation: CASSLGGQGKAEAFF. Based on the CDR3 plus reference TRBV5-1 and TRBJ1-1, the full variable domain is KAGVTQTPRYLIKTRGQQVTLSCSPISGHRSVSWYQQTPGQGLQFLFEYFSETQRNKGNFPGRFSGRQFSNSRSEMNVSTLELGDSALYLCASSLGGQGKAEAFFGQGTRLTVV.

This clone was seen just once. This chain's CDR3 is CASSLNGLYGYTF. As DNA, the CDR3 is TGTGCCAGCAGTTTAAACGGACTCTATGGCTACACCTTC. This chain uses TRBV28 with TRBJ1-2; D gene unclear. The V end lost 2 bases, the J end lost 4 bases, and 8 bases lay between the germline ends. Germline V gene sequence: CDR1 MDHEN, CDR2 SYDVKM. CDR3 length: 13 residues.

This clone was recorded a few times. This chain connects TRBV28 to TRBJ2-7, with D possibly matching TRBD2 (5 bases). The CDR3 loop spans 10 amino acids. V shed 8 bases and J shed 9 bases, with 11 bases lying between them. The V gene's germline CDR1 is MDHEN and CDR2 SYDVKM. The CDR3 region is CASGGGVQYF. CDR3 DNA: TGTGCCAGCGGTGGAGGCGTGCAGTACTTC.